The 30 T cell receptor beta chains in this list originate from one sample, sequenced in a study of identical twins. TCRdb reprocessed the 5' RACE reads via MiXCR and lists one record per CDR3 protein. The sample records 400,000 to 500,000 distinct CDR3 sequences, around 20% being singletons. The sequenced sample was naive T cells sorted from blood. The receptor source for this set is a man between 50 and 59 years old in good health.

The chain has TRBV3-1 and TRBJ2-1; 14 bases map to TRBD2. CDR1 and CDR2 from the germline V gene are LGHDT and YNNKEL (reference sequence). The V gene end was trimmed by 0 bases and the J gene end by 8 bases; junction bases not matched to a gene: 6. This CDR3 contains 17 residues. CDR3 sequence: CASSQDFGLAGGDEQFF. CDR3 in DNA: TGTGCCAGCAGCCAAGATTTTGGACTAGCGGGAGGCGATGAGCAGTTCTTC.

This clonotype was counted between two and nine times. The genes are TRBV20-1 and TRBJ2-7; either TRBD1 or TRBD2 may supply D (5 bases each). Deletions cut 4 bases from V and 1 base from J, with 20 bases between. The germline V gene has CDR1 DFQATT and CDR2 SNEGSKA (reference sequence). CDR3 length: 16 residues. CDR3 nucleotides: TGCAGTGCTAAGGAGTTTGGCGCAGGGAGATCCTACGAGCAGTACTTC. It is translated as CSAKEFGAGRSYEQYF.

The chain recombines TRBV28 with TRBJ1-4; D gene uncertain. Looked up from germline, CDR1 is MDHEN and CDR2 is SYDVKM. V lost 6 bases to trimming and J lost 5 bases, with 19 bases between them. This CDR3 contains 16 residues. The chain's CDR3 is CASSSHRTGTNEKLFF. The CDR3 DNA sequence: TGTGCCAGCAGCTCCCATCGGACGGGAACAAATGAAAAACTGTTTTTT. Together with reference TRBV28 and TRBJ1-4, the CDR3 gives the full variable domain: DVKVTQSSRYLVKRTGEKVFLECVQDMDHENMFWYRQDPGLGLRLIYFSYDVKMKEKGDIPEGYSVSREKKERFSLILESASTNQTSMYLCASSSHRTGTNEKLFFGSGTQLSVL.

The chain recombines TRBV30 with TRBJ2-5, with a weak D call TRBD2 (6 bases). Trimming pared 2 bases from V and 4 bases from J, leaving 8 bases between. Germline lookup yields CDR1 GTSNPN and CDR2 SVGIG (reference sequence). This CDR3 has 12 amino acids. CDR3: CAWSSGGETQYF. The DNA of the CDR3 is TGTGCCTGGAGTTCCGGGGGAGAGACCCAGTACTTC.

The CDR3 DNA reads as TGTGCCAGCAGTGCCACACAGGGGATGAGGCCAGATACGCAGTATTTT. Amino acids: CASSATQGMRPDTQYF. The gene calls are TRBV12-3 or TRBV12-4 and TRBJ2-3; 7 nucleotides align to TRBD1. The J segment lost 4 bases and the V segment lost 5 bases, leaving 12 bases of the junction unmatched. The CDR3 runs 16 residues.

This rearrangement joins TRBV6-1 to TRBJ2-3; 9 nucleotides align to TRBD1. V was clipped by 6 bases and J by 6 bases; unmatched bases: 10. This CDR3 region has 15 residues. The germline V gene encodes CDR1 MNHNS and CDR2 SASEGT. This CDR3 reads CASRAGTGTSDTQYF. The CDR3 region has the DNA TGTGCCAGCAGGGCCGGGACAGGGACGTCCGATACGCAGTATTTT.

The V and J genes are TRBV10-3 and TRBJ2-1; no firm D call. V lost 0 bases and J lost 12, with 12 bases in between. CDR1 is ENHRY and CDR2 is SYGVKD in the germline V gene. The CDR3 runs to 13 residues. The CDR3 DNA reads TGTGCCATCAGTGAGTCGACTTTGAGTGCGCAGTTCTTC. Its protein product is CAISESTLSAQFF.

This clonotype showed up many times. The chain joins TRBV12-3 or TRBV12-4 to TRBJ1-5, with 11 bases lining up with TRBD1. This CDR3 is built from 16 residues. V lost 6 bases to trimming and J lost 2 bases; unmatched junction nucleotides: 6. The CDR3 DNA is TGTGCCAGCAGGGCCCGGACAGGGGGCGGCAATCAGCCCCAGCATTTT. Translated, it gives CASRARTGGGNQPQHF.

This clonotype has a count of ten or more. The chain carries TRBV4-3 and TRBJ2-5; 8 positions agree with TRBD1. Germline loops: CDR1 LGHNA, CDR2 YSLEER. The CDR3 is 16 amino acids. The J segment lost 1 base and the V segment lost 1 base, leaving 5 bases of the junction unmatched. Written as DNA, the CDR3 is TGCGCCAGCAGCCAAGTCTATGGGACAGGCCAAGAGACCCAGTACTTC. Encoded protein: CASSQVYGTGQETQYF.

This clonotype was picked up a small number of times. The chain couples TRBV4-2 to TRBJ2-1; 16 bases agree with TRBD2. Germline V gene lookup returns CDR1 LGHNA and CDR2 YNFKEQ. V was pared by 6 bases and J by 5 bases, with 13 bases of the junction left unmatched. CDR3 length: 19 amino acids. CDR3 bases: TGTGCCAGCAGTCTGGAGGGACTAGCGGGAGGGTTGAGGGACAATGAGCAGTTCTTC. Translation gives CASSLEGLAGGLRDNEQFF.

This clonotype appeared many times. The chain uses TRBV24-1 and TRBJ2-1; 11 nucleotides match TRBD2. This CDR3 comprises 18 residues. The junction had 9 bases not matched to a gene; V was cut back by 6 bases and J by 0 bases. In germline, CDR1 is KGHDR, CDR2 SFDVKD. The CDR3 DNA reads as TGTGCCACCAGTACGATTAAACTAGCGGGGGACTCCTACAATGAGCAGTTCTTC. This encodes CATSTIKLAGDSYNEQFF.

The chain carries TRBV20-1 and TRBJ2-1; 10 bases are shared with TRBD1. This CDR3 is 14 amino acids long. V shed 7 bases and J 3 bases; nucleotides not matched to a gene: 6. Germline lookup yields CDR1 DFQATT and CDR2 SNEGSKA (reference sequence). The CDR3 here is CSVTGTGDYNEQFF. CDR3 nucleotides: TGCAGTGTTACCGGGACAGGGGACTACAATGAGCAGTTCTTC.

The sample holds a few counts of this clonotype. This chain links TRBV11-2 with TRBJ1-2, with TRBD1 matching over 10 bases. CDR1 and CDR2 (germline): SGHAT, FQNNGV. CDR3 length: 14 residues. V trimming: 5 bases; J trimming: 8 bases; junction bases outside the gene matches: 8. CDR3 loop: CASSTLTGGWGYTF. For the CDR3, the DNA is TGTGCCAGCAGCACGCTGACAGGGGGCTGGGGCTACACCTTC.

This clonotype was seen a few times. V gene TRBV12-3 or TRBV12-4 combines with J gene TRBJ2-3, with a tentative D call TRBD1 (5 bases). V lost 5 bases and J 0 bases, leaving 12 bases between the germline ends. The CDR3 covers 15 residues. CDR3 DNA sequence: TGTGCCAGCAGTAAAGACAGCTCTAGCACAGATACGCAGTATTTT. Its translation is CASSKDSSSTDTQYF.

The chain recombines TRBV18 with TRBJ2-1; 13 bases align to TRBD2. Trimming removed 3 bases from V and 6 bases from J; junction bases left unmatched: 2. Germline-derived CDR1 and CDR2 are KGHSH and LQKENI. CDR3 length: 15 residues. The CDR3 region is CASSPGLAGPNEQFF. The CDR3 DNA is TGTGCCAGCTCACCGGGACTAGCGGGGCCCAATGAGCAGTTCTTC. The variable domain in full, with the rest retrieved from reference TRBV18 and TRBJ2-1, is NAGVMQNPRHLVRRRGQEARLRCSPMKGHSHVYWYRQLPEEGLKFMVYLQKENIIDESGMPKERFSAEFPKEGPSILRIQQVVRGDSAAYFCASSPGLAGPNEQFFGPGTRLTVL.

This clonotype was counted a few times. The chain employs TRBV7-2 and TRBJ2-5; D possibly corresponds to TRBD2 (6 bases). This CDR3 contains 14 residues. The ends were cut back, 0 bases at V and 7 bases at J, with 12 bases in the middle. Germline V lookup: CDR1 SGHTA, CDR2 FQGNSA. CDR3 residues: CASSLARTEGTQYF. Written as DNA, the CDR3 is TGTGCCAGCAGCTTAGCGCGGACGGAGGGGACCCAGTACTTC.

J is TRBJ2-5 and V is TRBV10-3, with D possibly TRBD1 on 6 matching bases. V was cut by 10 bases and J by 1 base, with 16 bases left in between. The CDR3 consists of 14 residues. Germline assignment: CDR1 ENHRY and CDR2 SYGVKD. The CDR3 region is CATKQGLPQETQYF. CDR3 DNA sequence: TGTGCCACCAAACAGGGTCTCCCCCAAGAGACCCAGTACTTC.

This clonotype was picked up a small number of times. The genes are TRBV18 and TRBJ2-3, with D tentatively TRBD1 or TRBD2 (5 bases each). CDR3 size: 14 residues. Trimming took 5 bases from V and 0 from J, leaving 9 bases between them. Germline V gene sequence: CDR1 KGHSH, CDR2 LQKENI. The CDR3 region has the DNA TGTGCCAGCTCAAAACGGGACAGCACAGATACGCAGTATTTT. Translation: CASSKRDSTDTQYF.

This clonotype appeared once. The rearrangement links TRBV7-9 to TRBJ2-6; 7 bases align to TRBD1. This CDR3 contains 16 residues. The germline CDR1 and CDR2 sequences are SEHNR and FQNEAQ (reference sequence). J was trimmed by 0 bases and V by 8 bases; bases with no gene match: 7. CDR3 coding DNA: TGTGCCAGCCTATGGGGGACAGTCTCTGGGGCCAACGTCCTGACTTTC. Its protein product is CASLWGTVSGANVLTF.

In its sample, this clonotype was seen once. The rearrangement uses TRBV7-9 and TRBJ2-3; 7 bases agree with TRBD1. The CDR3 is 15 residues long. Per the germline V gene, CDR1 is SEHNR and CDR2 is FQNEAQ (reference sequence). V trimming: 5 bases; J trimming: 0 bases; junction bases outside the gene matches: 5. The CDR3 nucleotides read TGTGCCAGCAGCGAACAGGGGCTCAGCACAGATACGCAGTATTTT. Translation gives CASSEQGLSTDTQYF.

CDR3 nucleotide sequence: TGTGCCAGCAGCGCCCGGGGGAGGAACAATGAGCAGTTCTTC. Translation: CASSARGRNNEQFF. The chain employs TRBV9 and TRBJ2-1; TRBD2 might be the D (6 bases). V was pared by 3 bases and J by 5 bases, with 12 bases between. CDR1 is SGDLS and CDR2 is YYNGEE in the germline V gene. This CDR3 has 14 residues.

The rearrangement links TRBV28 to TRBJ2-6; TRBD2 might be the D (5 bases). Germline V gene sequence: CDR1 MDHEN, CDR2 SYDVKM. The germline V and J ends were trimmed by 5 bases and 3 bases, with 14 bases remaining between them. The CDR3 has 16 residues. The CDR3 sequence: CASSPLTSGGANVLTF. The CDR3 region has the DNA TGTGCCAGCAGTCCCCTTACTAGTGGTGGGGCCAACGTCCTGACTTTC.

This chain uses TRBV7-9 with TRBJ2-3; TRBD1 agrees at 7 bases. The CDR3 length is 17 residues. V trimming: 1 base; J trimming: 3 bases; junction bases outside the gene matches: 10. The germline V gene encodes CDR1 SEHNR and CDR2 FQNEAQ (reference sequence). CDR3: CASSLGRHRGSTDTQYF. The CDR3 region has the DNA TGTGCCAGCAGCTTAGGTCGGCACAGGGGATCGACAGATACGCAGTATTTT.

This clonotype has at least ten counts. The chain is built from TRBV11-1 and TRBJ2-7; tentative D call: TRBD1 (5 bases). Germline V gene sequence: CDR1 SGHAT, CDR2 FQDESV (reference sequence). V lost 2 bases and J 5 bases, leaving 13 bases between the germline ends. The length of the CDR3 is 14 residues. This CDR3 is CASSLWVGHDEQYF. CDR3 sequence (DNA): TGTGCCAGCAGCTTATGGGTAGGACACGACGAGCAGTACTTC.

The DNA of the CDR3 is TGCGCCAGCAGCCAAGATCTGGGGGGGGGCCATGGAGATACGCAGTATTTT. It yields the protein CASSQDLGGGHGDTQYF. The chain recombines TRBV4-3 with TRBJ2-3; D is perhaps TRBD2 (7 bases). V shed 0 bases and J shed 5 bases, with 18 bases lying between them. Germline V CDR1 and CDR2: LGHNA, YSLEER. The CDR3 spans 17 residues.

This sequence joins TRBV29-1 and TRBJ2-3; perhaps TRBD2 as D (5 bases). CDR3 size: 14 residues. Germline V gene lookup returns CDR1 SQVTM and CDR2 ANQGSEA. V lost 3 bases, J lost 2 bases, and 12 bases lay in between. The CDR3 protein is CSVEREWPTDTQYF. CDR3 bases: TGCAGCGTTGAGAGGGAATGGCCCACAGATACGCAGTATTTT.

This clonotype was seen more than once but under ten times. As DNA, the CDR3 is TGTGCCAGCAGGGCCGGGACTTATTACACAGATACGCAGTATTTT. Translation gives CASRAGTYYTDTQYF. The chain joins TRBV12-3 or TRBV12-4 to TRBJ2-3, with a tentative D call TRBD2 (6 bases). The CDR3 has 15 residues. Trimming left V 6 bases short and J 2 bases short, with 15 bases between.

As concerns this clonotype: It may be a read error: a sequence one base away is much more abundant. V and J are TRBV12-3 or TRBV12-4 and TRBJ1-2, with a tentative D call TRBD1 (6 bases). The CDR3 length is 13 residues. CDR3: CSSSFTGGEGYTF. The CDR3 DNA is TGTTCCAGCAGTTTCACGGGGGGCGAAGGCTACACCTTC.

This clonotype came up a few times. The V call is TRBV9, the J call TRBJ2-7; D is possibly TRBD1 or TRBD2 (5 bases each). CDR3 length: 14 amino acids. The V gene's germline CDR1 is SGDLS and CDR2 YYNGEE. V was shortened by 4 bases and J by 10 bases, with 21 bases between the two germline ends. The CDR3 sequence: CASSLEDWGSEQYF. As DNA, the CDR3 is TGTGCCAGCAGCCTAGAAGATTGGGGGTCGGAACAGTACTTC.

The chain links TRBV5-1 to TRBJ2-4; 15 positions match TRBD2. V shed 1 base and J 3 bases; nucleotides not matched to a gene: 2. The length of the CDR3 is 17 residues. The germline CDR1 and CDR2 sequences are SGHRS and YFSETQ. CDR3: CASSLPGLAGGKNIQYF. The CDR3 DNA follows: TGCGCCAGCAGCTTGCCGGGACTAGCGGGAGGCAAAAACATTCAGTACTTC. Variable domain in full (rest from reference TRBV5-1 and TRBJ2-4): KAGVTQTPRYLIKTRGQQVTLSCSPISGHRSVSWYQQTPGQGLQFLFEYFSETQRNKGNFPGRFSGRQFSNSRSEMNVSTLELGDSALYLCASSLPGLAGGKNIQYFGAGTRLSVL.